This entry is about one T cell receptor beta chain. Its antigen is still unknown. Per-base qualities were not stored, and no clone one base away is much larger. The data belong to a study of cytomegalovirus exposure and HLA in healthy donors (dated by TCRdb to 2016 to 2017). In the study overall: According to an earlier analysis of several hundred of the donors, 200 million or so T cells yielded roughly 110 million unique TCR beta sequences and around 300 Gb of sequence data. An early release that covered about 640 HLA-typed donors contained approximately 300 gigabases of sequencing data and approximately 85 million unique TCR sequences. Of the roughly 400 genotyped donors, approximately 83% fell in the genetic ancestry cluster associated with self-reported Caucasian donors. The study aimed to test whether signatures of past pathogen exposure could be identified by cataloging public T cell receptors. The study used immunosequencing to profile the T cell repertoires of around 600 subjects and linked those repertoires to cytomegalovirus serostatus. A separate validation cohort of over a hundred different subjects was used in addition to the roughly 620-subject first cohort. To predict cytomegalovirus infection status, the study combined high-throughput TCR immunosequencing, statistical association of individual TCRs with disease status, and machine learning. To study patterns of TCR occurrence, a later analysis re-analyzed previously published TCR beta repertoires from just over 650 donors and added high-resolution HLA genotyping. Rather than drawing on any new phenotypic data, the later analysis identified candidate immune exposures from TCR beta sequences and the way those sequences occurred across donors. An earlier analysis of around 580 of the donors used high-throughput TCR beta sequencing to judge whether each TCR beta V gene segment behaved as functional or pseudogenic. Donor age, sex, ethnicity and CMV serostatus were compiled together with the repertoire data. A later genetic analysis took genome-wide SNP genotypes for about 55% of the 666 donors and used that subset as a discovery cohort. All discovery cohort repertoires had been generated on a single sequencing platform. Class I and class II HLA loci were covered by the typing at four-digit resolution. Typing coverage varied by locus: about 620-630 donors for A, B, C, DRB1 and DQB1; more than 500 for DQA1; 600 to 610 for DPA1; 400 to 480 for DPB1. About five DR-DQ haplotypes were handled as single units for association and clustering, since linkage in the cohort was strong. Among some 400 genotyped donors of the cohort, an average of around 250,000 unique TCR beta nucleotide sequences was sequenced per donor, of which about 20% were non-productive.

Libraries came from the immunoSEQ multiplex PCR assay. For the multiplex PCR, a mixture combining 60 forward primers for TCR Vbeta segments and 13 reverse primers for TCR Jbeta segments was used. The CDR3 region of rearranged TCR beta genes was amplified from genomic DNA by a multiplex PCR assay. The amplified TCR beta libraries were sequenced on the Illumina HiSeq System as 87-base-pair reads. Per the authors' processing: Across the roughly 640 repertoires, a later analysis counted 80 million or so unique TCR beta chains, roughly 11 million of which were shared by at least two donors. To remove PCR and sequencing errors, raw reads were error-corrected and collapsed into unique sequences using a nearest-neighbor algorithm that merged closely related sequences. To assign V, D and J gene segments, CDR3 sequences were aligned to IMGT reference sequences. Each retained sequence needed at least a six-nucleotide match to both a V gene segment and a J gene segment. Rearrangements were classified as productive when the CDR3 lacked stop codons and remained in frame with V and J, and all other rearrangements were classified as non-productive. Following IMGT convention, CDR3 was defined as the stretch from the second conserved V-encoded cysteine to the conserved J-encoded phenylalanine. The earlier analysis of roughly 590 of the donors excluded any sequence lacking an unambiguous match to a single V gene segment. In an earlier analysis of several hundred of the donors, V segments were called functional above 56.7% productive rearrangements and were called segregating when the between-donor standard deviation exceeded 5%. A statistical classification framework was built to diagnose cytomegalovirus status from the catalog of TCR beta chain sequences. In a later analysis, V and J genes were assigned by comparing TCR nucleotide sequences against IMGT/GENE-DB human TR gene sequences. In a later analysis, CDR3 sequences and most-parsimonious VDJ recombination scenarios were assigned using the TCRdist pipeline. In a later analysis, each TCR beta chain was defined by its CDR3 amino acid sequence together with its V-gene family, and reads without a unique V-gene family were excluded. As a way to deal with suspected cross-contamination and a sequencing artifact, a later analysis dropped 450 to 700 nucleotide sequences that were highly shared and had low generation probability. In a later analysis, a clonal expansion index for each public chain was calculated from normalized within-repertoire ranks of inferred template counts. Generation probabilities in a later analysis came from a VDJ recombination model fitted to out-of-frame rearrangements, and those results were checked against IGoR. In a later analysis, TCR-TCR, TCR-HLA and TCR-CMV co-occurrence was scored with hypergeometric tests, and a repertoire-size bias correction was applied to TCR pairs. A later analysis estimated false discovery rates by permuting HLA or CMV assignments 20 times. In a later analysis, co-occurring TCRs were grouped using DBSCAN, and TCRdist sequence similarity was added for clustering within HLA-allele-positive subsets. For co-occurrence clustering, repertoires with fewer than 30,000 or more than 120,000 public chains were excluded, along with 5 or 6 repertoires with anomalous nucleotide sharing. The source is immuneACCESS, and TCRdb retained only in-frame sequences with V and J called. Part of the clones is not carried over; for the studies checked, unresolved V genes explain less than half of this, and the remainder is unexplained. Clone size and V and J calls were adopted from that table, with D and trimming inferred from the DNA. The sample data list approximately 160,000 clones, and about 75% of these were observed just once. Roughly 7.4% of the sample is in the top ten clones.

The cohort consisted of more than 650 healthy bone marrow donors. At the time of sampling, all cohort members were nominally healthy, though unrecorded immune exposures were likely present. The donor tested CMV seropositive, placing the donor among the 289 seropositive members of the cohort. Each donor provided a peripheral blood sample, and peripheral blood mononuclear cells were used for TCR beta sequencing. Genomic DNA was extracted from the blood cell samples with the Qiagen DNeasy Blood Extraction Kit. General conclusions and limits of the study: Compared with equally common non-associated chains, HLA-associated TCR beta chains in a later analysis were more clonally expanded and had lower generation probabilities. An association between a missense DCLRE1C variant and V-gene and J-gene trimming of TCR beta chains was found in a later genetic analysis and replicated in an independent cohort. Sequencing depth was assumed to be roughly uniform across donors in the presence/absence analyses, though that assumption may not hold. Strong co-occurrence of HLA alleles, especially DR and DQ, made assigning TCR associations to individual alleles difficult. HLA typing was unavailable for some donors at each locus, so association tests used only the typed subset. A total of fewer than 200 TCR beta chains were listed by the study as associated with cytomegalovirus. Most CMV-associated TCR beta chains appeared to be HLA-restricted in a later analysis, and the HLA associations seemed to be driven largely by CMV exposure. Most TCR sequences were seen in very few donors, while some public TCRs were found in many individuals. According to a later analysis, TCR association rates differed among HLA loci, with DRB1 alleles showing the most associated TCRs and HLA-C alleles showing the fewest. According to the authors, the approach could potentially be generalized to other disease states and immunological phenotypes. The only immune exposure information available for the cohort was CMV serostatus. A further reported finding was that TCR beta sequences accurately predicted the HLA-A and HLA-B alleles for most subjects in the first cohort. In vitro tests confirmed that a few of the cytomegalovirus-associated TCR beta chains recognize cytomegalovirus antigens. Specific HLA alleles were associated with roughly 17,000 TCR beta sequences at a false discovery rate of 0.05 in a later analysis. Because the 87-base-pair reads could not distinguish some IMGT-functional V segments, including TRBV6-2 and TRBV6-3, those segments were excluded. The sequencing pipeline was judged likely to have produced a cluster of highly shared sequence variants as a technical artifact. A later analysis reported that several top co-occurrence clusters appeared linked to parvovirus B19, influenza, CMV and Epstein-Barr virus. In an earlier analysis of 587 of the donors, most TCR beta V segments appeared in productive rearrangements about 87% or about 30% of the time, broadly matching IMGT annotations. Correlated functional status among segregating V segments might reflect linkage disequilibrium, but an unknown experimental factor could not be ruled out. This cohort had only TCR beta chains sequenced, and the lack of alpha or paired-chain data limited which features could be detected. Because counts were too low, roughly 17 rarely observed V segments, including chromosome 9 orphons, were left out of the earlier analysis of approximately 500 of the donors. In a later genetic analysis, fewer N-insertions in productive TCRs were reported among donors in an Asian-associated ancestry cluster than the approximately 710-donor mean. The classifier was reported to diagnose cytomegalovirus status with high specificity and sensitivity in both the original cohort and the validation cohort.

V and J are trimmed by 6 bases and 1 base, and the gene matches miss 15 bases of the junction. CDR1 and CDR2 (SQVTM, ANQGSEA) derive from the germline V gene. The CDR3 runs 17 residues from the cysteine to the phenylalanine. Only the CDR3 DNA stays, 51 bases, in frame from base 1. This TCR was sampled from a male donor in good health and CMV-seropositive. The sample was PBMCs. The rearranged segments are TRBV29-1 and TRBJ1-2; a stretch of 9 junction bases matches TRBD1. The DNA sequence is as follows: TGCAGCGTGACTCCGGACCCGGACAGGGGATATAACTATGGCTACACCTTC. Translation gives CSVTPDPDRGYNYGYTF.